The present entry profiles one T cell receptor beta chain with its context. Its antigen remains unknown. This sample was included in a study of cytomegalovirus exposure and HLA in healthy donors. Notes on the study in general: Analysis was carried out at a later point, and it linked a missense DCLRE1C variant to TCR beta V- and J-gene trimming. Later on, an analysis found that several of the most significant clusters appeared to be linked to common viral pathogens, which included parvovirus B19. The study found most TCR sequences rare, yet found some public TCRs in many donors.

60 Vbeta and 13 Jbeta primers were used in PCR. Repertoires were generated with immunoSEQ multiplex PCR, while TCRdb's copy carries only in-frame clones and drops some. The sample has roughly 180,000 clones, 77% seen once. Sample: PBMCs. The sequence was obtained from a woman aged 60-75 years in good health and CMV-seropositive.

The CDR3 spells CASSKQVHYEQYF. CDR3 coding DNA: TGTGCCAGTTCGAAACAGGTTCACTACGAGCAGTACTTC. The chain uses TRBV27 and TRBJ2-7; D perhaps matches TRBD1 (5 bases). Trimming stripped 9 bases from V and 3 bases from J, with 15 bases between. Germline CDR1 and CDR2: MNHEY and SMNVEV (reference sequence). CDR3 size: 13 residues.